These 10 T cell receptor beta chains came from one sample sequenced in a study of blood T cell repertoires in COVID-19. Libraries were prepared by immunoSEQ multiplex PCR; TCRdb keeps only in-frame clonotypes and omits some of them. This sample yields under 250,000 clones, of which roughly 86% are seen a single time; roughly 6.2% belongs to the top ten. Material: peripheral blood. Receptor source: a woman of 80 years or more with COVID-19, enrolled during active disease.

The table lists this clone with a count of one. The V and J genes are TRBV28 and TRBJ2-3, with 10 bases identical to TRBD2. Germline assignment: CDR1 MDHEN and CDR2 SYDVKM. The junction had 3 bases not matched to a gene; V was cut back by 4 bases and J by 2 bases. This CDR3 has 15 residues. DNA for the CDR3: TGTGCCAGCAGTTCAGCGGGGGGGCCCACAGATACGCAGTATTTT. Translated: CASSSAGGPTDTQYF.

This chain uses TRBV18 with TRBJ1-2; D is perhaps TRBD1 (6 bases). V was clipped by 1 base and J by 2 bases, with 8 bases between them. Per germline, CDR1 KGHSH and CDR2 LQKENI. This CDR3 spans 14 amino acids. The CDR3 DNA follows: TGTGCCAGCTCACCACTGCAGGGGAACTATGGCTACACCTTC. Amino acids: CASSPLQGNYGYTF.

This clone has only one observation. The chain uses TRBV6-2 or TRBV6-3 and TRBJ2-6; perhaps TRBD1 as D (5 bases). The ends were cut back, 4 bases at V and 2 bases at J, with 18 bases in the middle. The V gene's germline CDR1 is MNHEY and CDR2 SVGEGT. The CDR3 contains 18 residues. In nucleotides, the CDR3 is TGTGCCAGCAGTTCCCCCATTATTGGCAGGGCTGGGGCCAACGTCCTGACTTTC. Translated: CASSSPIIGRAGANVLTF.

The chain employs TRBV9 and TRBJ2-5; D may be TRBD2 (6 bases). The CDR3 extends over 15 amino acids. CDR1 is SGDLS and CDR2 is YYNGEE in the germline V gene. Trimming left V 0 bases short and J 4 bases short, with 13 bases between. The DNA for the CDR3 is TGTGCCAGCAGCGTAGGTCTCTGGGGAGGAGAGACCCAGTACTTC. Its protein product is CASSVGLWGGETQYF.

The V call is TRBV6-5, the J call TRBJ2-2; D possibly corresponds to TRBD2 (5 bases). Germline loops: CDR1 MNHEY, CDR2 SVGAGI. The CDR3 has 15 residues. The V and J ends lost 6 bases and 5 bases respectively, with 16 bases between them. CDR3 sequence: CASSLIGRGTGELFF. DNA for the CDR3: TGTGCCAGCAGCCTAATAGGACGAGGGACCGGGGAGCTGTTTTTT.

This CDR3 is CASSPGGASSYNEQFF. DNA for the CDR3: TGCGCCAGCAGCCCCGGGGGGGCCAGCTCCTACAATGAGCAGTTCTTC. The chain has TRBV5-1 and TRBJ2-1, with 8 bases lining up with TRBD2. This CDR3 comprises 16 residues. The V and J ends lost 4 bases and 0 bases, in that order; junction bases with no gene match: 6. The germline V gene encodes CDR1 SGHRS and CDR2 YFSETQ.

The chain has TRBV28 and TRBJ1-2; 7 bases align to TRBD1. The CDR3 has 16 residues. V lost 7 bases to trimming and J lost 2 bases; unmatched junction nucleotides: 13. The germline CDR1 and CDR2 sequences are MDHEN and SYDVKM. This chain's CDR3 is CASTSLGTALNYGYTF. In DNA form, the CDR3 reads TGTGCCAGCACCTCACTCGGGACAGCATTAAACTATGGCTACACCTTC.

The CDR3 is CASSPRDSINTEAFF. In nucleotides, the CDR3 is TGTGCCAGCTCACCACGGGACAGTATAAACACTGAAGCTTTCTTT. The rearrangement uses TRBV18 and TRBJ1-1; 7 positions match TRBD1. V dropped 1 base and J dropped 2; count of bases not matched to a gene: 4. Germline V gives CDR1 KGHSH, CDR2 LQKENI. CDR3 length equals 15 residues.

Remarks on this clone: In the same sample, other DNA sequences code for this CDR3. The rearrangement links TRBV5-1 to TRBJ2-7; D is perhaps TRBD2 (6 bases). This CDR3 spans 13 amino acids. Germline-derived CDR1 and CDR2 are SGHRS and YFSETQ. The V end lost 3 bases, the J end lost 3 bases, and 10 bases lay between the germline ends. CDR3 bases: TGCGCCAGCAGCTCAGGCGGGATCTACGAGCAGTACTTC. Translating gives CASSSGGIYEQYF.

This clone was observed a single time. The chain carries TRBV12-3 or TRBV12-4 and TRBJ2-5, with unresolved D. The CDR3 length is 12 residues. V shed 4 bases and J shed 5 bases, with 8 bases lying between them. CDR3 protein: CASSSSYETQYF. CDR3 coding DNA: TGTGCCAGCAGTTCCAGTTACGAGACCCAGTACTTC.